A single sample gave rise to the 9 T cell receptor beta chains below, sequenced in a study of T cell responses to AZD1222 COVID-19 vaccine. The data were produced by immunoSEQ multiplex PCR, yet TCRdb's version contains in-frame clones alone and is incomplete. The sample has some 150,000 clones, approximately 91% seen once. This specimen was peripheral blood, taken on day 0 of AZD1222 vaccination. The source is an adult in good health.

A few counts support this clone. This chain joins TRBV11-2 and TRBJ1-6, with D possibly matching TRBD1 (5 bases). Trimming took 4 bases from V and 0 from J, leaving 16 bases between them. The CDR3 loop spans 18 amino acids. The germline gives CDR1 SGHAT, CDR2 FQNNGV. The chain's CDR3 is CASSSRAGGSSYNSPLHF. CDR3 sequence (DNA): TGTGCCAGCAGCTCCCGCGCGGGGGGGAGCTCCTATAATTCACCCCTCCACTTT. Complete variable domain (other parts from reference TRBV11-2 and TRBJ1-6): EAGVAQSPRYKIIEKRQSVAFWCNPISGHATLYWYQQILGQGPKLLIQFQNNGVVDDSQLPKDRFSAERLKGVDSTLKIQPAKLEDSAVYLCASSSRAGGSSYNSPLHFGNGTRLTVT.

The rearrangement joins TRBV6-5 to TRBJ1-1; D unresolved. Trimming stripped 7 bases from V and 4 bases from J, with 13 bases between. The CDR3 loop spans 13 amino acids. Germline V CDR1 and CDR2: MNHEY, SVGAGI. DNA for the CDR3: TGTGCCAGCAACCCTAACACCTTCACTGAAGCTTTCTTT. Its protein product is CASNPNTFTEAFF.

The V call is TRBV9, the J call TRBJ2-1; either TRBD1 or TRBD2 may fit D (5 bases each). Germline-derived CDR1 and CDR2 are SGDLS and YYNGEE. The CDR3 consists of 13 residues. Trimming took 5 bases from V and 8 from J, leaving 14 bases between them. The CDR3 DNA follows: TGTGCCAGCAGTTTTGGGACGGAGTATGAGCAGTTCTTC. Protein: CASSFGTEYEQFF.

The V and J genes are TRBV18 and TRBJ1-2, with 8 bases identical to TRBD1. Germline V lookup: CDR1 KGHSH, CDR2 LQKENI. The CDR3 is 16 residues long. V was clipped by 5 bases and J by 3 bases; unmatched bases: 11. The CDR3 region is CASSSSRTGMDYGYTF. Here the CDR3 DNA reads TGTGCCAGCTCATCGTCGAGGACAGGGATGGACTATGGCTACACCTTC.

The chain recombines TRBV19 with TRBJ2-1; TRBD1 might be the D (6 bases). The V and J ends lost 3 bases and 3 bases respectively, with 12 bases between them. Germline V lookup: CDR1 LNHDA, CDR2 SQIVND (reference sequence). The CDR3 is 15 amino acids. The CDR3: CASSISGQNYNEQFF. In nucleotides, the CDR3 is TGTGCCAGTAGTATTTCGGGACAAAACTACAATGAGCAGTTCTTC. The full variable domain, with the rest looked up from reference TRBV19 and TRBJ2-1, is DGGITQSPKYLFRKEGQNVTLSCEQNLNHDAMYWYRQDPGQGLRLIYYSQIVNDFQKGDIAEGYSVSREKKESFPLTVTSAQKNPTAFYLCASSISGQNYNEQFFGPGTRLTVL.

The V and J genes are TRBV28 and TRBJ2-7; no reliable D call. With 3 bases removed from V and 6 bases from J, the gap between germline ends came to 6 bases. Looked up from germline, CDR1 is MDHEN and CDR2 is SYDVKM. CDR3 length: 11 residues. This chain's CDR3 is CASSLSPEQYF. CDR3 nucleotide sequence: TGTGCCAGCAGTTTGTCACCCGAGCAGTACTTC. The variable domain in full, completed from reference TRBV28 and TRBJ2-7, reads DVKVTQSSRYLVKRTGEKVFLECVQDMDHENMFWYRQDPGLGLRLIYFSYDVKMKEKGDIPEGYSVSREKKERFSLILESASTNQTSMYLCASSLSPEQYFGPGTRLTVT.

Concerning this clone itself: Its ends do not fully match the called genes, so a read error is possible. V and J are TRBV7-2 and TRBJ1-1; D is unresolved. There are 12 residues in the CDR3. CDR1 is SGHTA and CDR2 is FQGNSA in the germline V gene. The CDR3 loop reads CASSVAGSRAFF. The CDR3 nucleotides read TGTGCCAGCAGCGTAGCCGGGTCCCGAGCTTTCTTT.

The V call is TRBV9, the J call TRBJ2-6; TRBD2 is a possible D gene (5 bases). Trimming stripped 6 bases from V and 3 bases from J, with 7 bases between. This CDR3 contains 13 residues. CDR1 SGDLS and CDR2 YYNGEE come from the germline V gene. The CDR3 DNA follows: TGTGCCAGCACGGGATATGGGGCCAACGTCCTGACTTTC. It yields the protein CASTGYGANVLTF.

The chain couples TRBV6-5 to TRBJ2-1, with 10 bases aligning to TRBD1. CDR1 and CDR2 from the germline V gene are MNHEY and SVGAGI. The V gene end was trimmed by 8 bases and the J gene end by 10 bases; junction bases not matched to a gene: 8. CDR3 length: 13 amino acids. The DNA of the CDR3 is TGTGCCAGCGGCTGGCCGGGACAGGGGGAGCAGTTCTTC. It codes for CASGWPGQGEQFF.